Listed below are T cell receptor beta chains from one sample, sequenced in a study of regulatory and conventional T cells in RAG deficiency. Clones were sequenced by immunoSEQ multiplex PCR, and TCRdb holds only the in-frame ones, with some missing. The data contain almost 35,000 clones, 76% of them seen just once; the ten biggest clones take up just under 3.5%. The sample was also linked to a second study, of regulatory T cells.

The specimen was CD4+ effector T cells sorted from blood. The source is a human donor in good health. Each CDR3 is given with its conserved first and last residue. A D gene is named only where the DNA matches it firmly. The size entry is marked missing in some rows and otherwise reads once, few, many or a size class.

>-|TRBV7-9|TRBJ2-5|-
TGTGCCAGCAAAAAGAACAGGGAAGAGACCCAGTACTTC
CASKKNREETQYF
>-|TRBV5-1|TRBJ2-1|TRBD2
TGCGCCAGCAGCAATCTAGCGGGGAATGAGCAGTTCTTC
CASSNLAGNEQFF
>few|TRBV11-2|TRBJ1-2|-
TGTGCCAGCAGCTCCCCCCCGGAGCTCTATGGCTACACCTTC
CASSSPPELYGYTF
>-|TRBV6-5|TRBJ1-4|TRBD1
TGTGCCAGCAGTAGAGACAGGGGGAATGAAAAACTGTTTTTT
CASSRDRGNEKLFF
>-|TRBV7-2|TRBJ1-1|-
TGTGCCAGCAGCCTCTTTAAGAACACTGAAGCTTTCTTT
CASSLFKNTEAFF
>-|TRBV5-1|TRBJ2-1|-
TGCGCCAGCAGCTCAACTTACCTCACGAGCTCCTACAATGAGCAGTTCTTC
CASSSTYLTSSYNEQFF
>-|TRBV5-6|TRBJ1-5|TRBD1
TGTGCCAGCAGCGCGGACAGGGTCCCTCAGCCCCAGCATTTT
CASSADRVPQPQHF
>few|TRBV6-6|TRBJ1-6|-
TGTGCCAGCACCCCGAGCGCTAATTCACCCCTCCACTTT
CASTPSANSPLHF
>-|TRBV6-1|TRBJ1-3|-
TGTGCCAGCAGGCCAGCCCCCCTCGGAAACACCATATATTTT
CASRPAPLGNTIYF
>-|TRBV4-1|TRBJ2-7|-
TGCGCCAGCAGCTTCAGGCGAGGGAACACCTACGAGCAGTACTTC
CASSFRRGNTYEQYF
>-|TRBV6-1|TRBJ2-7|-
TGTGCCAGCAGTGACCCTGGAGGGGGCCGATCCTACGAGCAGTACTTC
CASSDPGGGRSYEQYF